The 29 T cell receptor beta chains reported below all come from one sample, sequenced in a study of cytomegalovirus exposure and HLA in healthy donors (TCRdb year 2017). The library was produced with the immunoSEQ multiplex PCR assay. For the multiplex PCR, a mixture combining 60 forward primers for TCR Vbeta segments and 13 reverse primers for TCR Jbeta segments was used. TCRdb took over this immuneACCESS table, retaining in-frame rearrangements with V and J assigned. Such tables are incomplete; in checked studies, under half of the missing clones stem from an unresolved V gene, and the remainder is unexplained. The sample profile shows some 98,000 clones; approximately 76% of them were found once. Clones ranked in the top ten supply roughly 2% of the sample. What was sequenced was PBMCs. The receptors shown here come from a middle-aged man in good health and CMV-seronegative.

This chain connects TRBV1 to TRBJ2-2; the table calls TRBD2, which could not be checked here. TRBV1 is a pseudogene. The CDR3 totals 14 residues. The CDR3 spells CTSSQALLAGELFF. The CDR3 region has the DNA TGCACCAGCAGCCAAGCCCTCCTCGCCGGGGAGCTGTTTTTT.

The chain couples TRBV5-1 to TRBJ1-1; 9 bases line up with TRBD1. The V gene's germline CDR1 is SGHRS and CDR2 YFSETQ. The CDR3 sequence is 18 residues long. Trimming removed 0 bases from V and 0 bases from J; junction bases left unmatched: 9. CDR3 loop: CASSLAYGTGRMNTEAFF. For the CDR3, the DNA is TGCGCCAGCAGCTTGGCCTATGGGACAGGGAGGATGAACACTGAAGCTTTCTTT.

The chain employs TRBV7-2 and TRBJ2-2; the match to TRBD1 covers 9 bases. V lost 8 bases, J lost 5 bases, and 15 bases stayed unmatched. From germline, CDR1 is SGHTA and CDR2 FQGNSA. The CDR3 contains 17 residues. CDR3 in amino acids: CASRPNRQGVGTGELFF. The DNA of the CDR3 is TGTGCCAGCCGACCAAACAGACAGGGGGTTGGGACCGGGGAGCTGTTTTTT. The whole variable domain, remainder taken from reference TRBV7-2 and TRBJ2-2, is GAGVSQSPSNKVTEKGKDVELRCDPISGHTALYWYRQSLGQGLEFLIYFQGNSAPDKSGLPSDRFSAERTGGSVSTLTIQRTQQEDSAVYLCASRPNRQGVGTGELFFGEGSRLTVL.

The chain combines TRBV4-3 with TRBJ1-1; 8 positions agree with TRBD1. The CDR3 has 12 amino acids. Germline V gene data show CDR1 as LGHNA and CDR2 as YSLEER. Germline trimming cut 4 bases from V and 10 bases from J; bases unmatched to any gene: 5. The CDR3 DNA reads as TGCGCCAGCAGCCCTACAGGGGGGCGAGCTTTCTTT. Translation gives CASSPTGGRAFF.

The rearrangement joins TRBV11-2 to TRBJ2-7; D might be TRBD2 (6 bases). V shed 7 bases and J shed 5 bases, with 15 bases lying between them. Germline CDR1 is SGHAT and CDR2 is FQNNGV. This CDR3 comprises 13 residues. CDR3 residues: CASTRGGGDEQYF. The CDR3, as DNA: TGTGCCAGCACCCGAGGAGGAGGGGACGAGCAGTACTTC.

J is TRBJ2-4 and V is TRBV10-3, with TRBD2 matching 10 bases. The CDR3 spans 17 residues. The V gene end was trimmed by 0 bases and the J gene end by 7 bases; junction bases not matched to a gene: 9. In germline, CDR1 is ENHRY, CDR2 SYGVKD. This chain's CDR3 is CAISESFEREGRNIQYF. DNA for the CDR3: TGTGCCATCAGTGAGTCGTTTGAGCGGGAGGGCCGGAACATTCAGTACTTC.

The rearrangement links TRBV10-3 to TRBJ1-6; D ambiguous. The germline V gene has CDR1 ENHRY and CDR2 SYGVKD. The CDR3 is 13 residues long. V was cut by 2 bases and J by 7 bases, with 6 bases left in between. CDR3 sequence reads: CAISEVANSPLHF. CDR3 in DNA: TGTGCCATCAGTGAGGTGGCCAATTCACCCCTCCACTTT.

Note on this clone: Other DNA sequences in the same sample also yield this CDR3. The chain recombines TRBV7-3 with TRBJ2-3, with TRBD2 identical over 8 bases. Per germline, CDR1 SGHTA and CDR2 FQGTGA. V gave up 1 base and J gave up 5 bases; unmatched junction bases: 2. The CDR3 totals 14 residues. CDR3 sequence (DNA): TGTGCCAGCAGCTTAAACGGGGGGGTAGATACGCAGTATTTT. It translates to CASSLNGGVDTQYF.

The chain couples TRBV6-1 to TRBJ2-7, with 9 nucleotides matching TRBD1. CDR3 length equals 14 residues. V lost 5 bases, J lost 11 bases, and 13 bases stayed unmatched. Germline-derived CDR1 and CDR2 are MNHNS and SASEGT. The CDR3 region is CASSKRTGEVGEYF. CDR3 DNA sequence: TGTGCCAGCAGTAAAAGGACAGGGGAAGTTGGGGAGTACTTC.

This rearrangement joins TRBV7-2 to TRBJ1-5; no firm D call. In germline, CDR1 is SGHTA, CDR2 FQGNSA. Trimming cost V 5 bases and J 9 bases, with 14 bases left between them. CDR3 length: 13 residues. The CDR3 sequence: CASSQTHLGPQHF. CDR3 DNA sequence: TGTGCCAGCAGCCAAACACACCTTGGGCCCCAGCATTTT.

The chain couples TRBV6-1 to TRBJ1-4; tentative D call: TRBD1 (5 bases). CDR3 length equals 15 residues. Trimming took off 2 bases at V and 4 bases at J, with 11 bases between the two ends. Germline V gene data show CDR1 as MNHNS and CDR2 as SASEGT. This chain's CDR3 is CASSESDRVNEKLFF. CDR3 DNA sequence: TGTGCCAGCAGTGAATCTGACAGAGTTAATGAAAAACTGTTTTTT.

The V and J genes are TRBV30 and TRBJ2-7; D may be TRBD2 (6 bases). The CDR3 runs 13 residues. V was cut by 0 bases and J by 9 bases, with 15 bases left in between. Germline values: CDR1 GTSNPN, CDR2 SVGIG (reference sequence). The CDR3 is CAWSVGREVGQYF. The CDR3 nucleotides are TGTGCCTGGAGTGTAGGAAGGGAGGTTGGGCAGTACTTC.

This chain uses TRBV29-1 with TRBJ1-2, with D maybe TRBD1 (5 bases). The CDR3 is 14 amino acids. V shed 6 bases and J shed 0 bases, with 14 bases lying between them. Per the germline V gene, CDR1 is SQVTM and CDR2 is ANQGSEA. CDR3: CSVRTQGSNYGYTF. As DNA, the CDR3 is TGCAGCGTCAGGACCCAGGGATCTAACTATGGCTACACCTTC.

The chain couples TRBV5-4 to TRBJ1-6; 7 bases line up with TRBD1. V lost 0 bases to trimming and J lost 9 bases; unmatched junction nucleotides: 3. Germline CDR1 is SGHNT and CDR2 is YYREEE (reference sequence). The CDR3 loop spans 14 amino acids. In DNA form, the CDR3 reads TGTGCCAGCAGCTTGGAGGGGGCTGGTTCACCCCTCCACTTT. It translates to CASSLEGAGSPLHF.

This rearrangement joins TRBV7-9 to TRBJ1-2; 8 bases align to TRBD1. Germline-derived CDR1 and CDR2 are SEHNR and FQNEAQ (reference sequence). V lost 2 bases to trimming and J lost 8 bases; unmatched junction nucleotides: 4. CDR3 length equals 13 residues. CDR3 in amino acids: CASSLQGAGGYTF. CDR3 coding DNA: TGTGCCAGCAGCTTACAGGGGGCTGGGGGCTACACCTTC.

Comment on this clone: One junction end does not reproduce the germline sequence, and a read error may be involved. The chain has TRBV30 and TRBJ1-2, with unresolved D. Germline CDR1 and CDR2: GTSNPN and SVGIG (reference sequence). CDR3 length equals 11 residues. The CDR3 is CAWRTSYDYTF. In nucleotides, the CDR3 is TGTGCCTGGAGGACTAGCTATGACTACACCTTC.

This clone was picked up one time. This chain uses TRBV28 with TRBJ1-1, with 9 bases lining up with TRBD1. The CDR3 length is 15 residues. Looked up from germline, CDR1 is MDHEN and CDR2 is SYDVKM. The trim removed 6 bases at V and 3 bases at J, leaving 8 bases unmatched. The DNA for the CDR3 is TGTGCCAGCAGAGAATCCGGGACAGGGTACACTGAAGCTTTCTTT. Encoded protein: CASRESGTGYTEAFF. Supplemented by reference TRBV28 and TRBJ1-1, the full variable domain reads DVKVTQSSRYLVKRTGEKVFLECVQDMDHENMFWYRQDPGLGLRLIYFSYDVKMKEKGDIPEGYSVSREKKERFSLILESASTNQTSMYLCASRESGTGYTEAFFGQGTRLTVV.

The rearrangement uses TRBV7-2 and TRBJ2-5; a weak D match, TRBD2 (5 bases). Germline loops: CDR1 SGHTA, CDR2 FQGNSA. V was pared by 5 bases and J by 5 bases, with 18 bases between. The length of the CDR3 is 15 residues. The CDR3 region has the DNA TGTGCCAGCAGCCCAAGTCTCGGGATTCAGGAGACCCAGTACTTC. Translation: CASSPSLGIQETQYF. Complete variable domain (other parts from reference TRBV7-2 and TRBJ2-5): GAGVSQSPSNKVTEKGKDVELRCDPISGHTALYWYRQSLGQGLEFLIYFQGNSAPDKSGLPSDRFSAERTGGSVSTLTIQRTQQEDSAVYLCASSPSLGIQETQYFGPGTRLLVL.

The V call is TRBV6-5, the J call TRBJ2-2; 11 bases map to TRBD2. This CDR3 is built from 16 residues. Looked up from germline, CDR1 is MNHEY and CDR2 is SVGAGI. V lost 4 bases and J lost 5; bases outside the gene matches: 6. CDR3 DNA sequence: TGTGCCAGCAGTTCCGTAGCGGGGGGGCGTACCGGGGAGCTGTTTTTT. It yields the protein CASSSVAGGRTGELFF.

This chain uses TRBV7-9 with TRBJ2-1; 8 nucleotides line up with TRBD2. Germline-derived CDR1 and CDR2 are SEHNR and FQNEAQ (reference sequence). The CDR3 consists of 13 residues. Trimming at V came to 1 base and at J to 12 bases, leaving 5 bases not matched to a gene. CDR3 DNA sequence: TGTGCCAGCAGCTTAGACTCGGGGGGGCGGCAGTTCTTC. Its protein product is CASSLDSGGRQFF.

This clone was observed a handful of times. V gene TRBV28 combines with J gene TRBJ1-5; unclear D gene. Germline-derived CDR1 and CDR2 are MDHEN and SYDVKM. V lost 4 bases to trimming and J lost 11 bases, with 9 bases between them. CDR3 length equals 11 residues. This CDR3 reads CASSSARSQHF. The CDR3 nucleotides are TGTGCCAGCAGTTCCGCGAGGTCCCAGCATTTT. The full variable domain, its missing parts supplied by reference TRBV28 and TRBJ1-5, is DVKVTQSSRYLVKRTGEKVFLECVQDMDHENMFWYRQDPGLGLRLIYFSYDVKMKEKGDIPEGYSVSREKKERFSLILESASTNQTSMYLCASSSARSQHFGDGTRLSIL.

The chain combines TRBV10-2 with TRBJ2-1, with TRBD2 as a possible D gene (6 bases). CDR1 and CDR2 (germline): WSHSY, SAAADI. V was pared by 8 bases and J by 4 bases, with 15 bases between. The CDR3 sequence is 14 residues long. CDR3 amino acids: CASRRGGIYNEQFF. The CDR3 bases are TGCGCCAGCCGACGGGGCGGGATATACAATGAGCAGTTCTTC.

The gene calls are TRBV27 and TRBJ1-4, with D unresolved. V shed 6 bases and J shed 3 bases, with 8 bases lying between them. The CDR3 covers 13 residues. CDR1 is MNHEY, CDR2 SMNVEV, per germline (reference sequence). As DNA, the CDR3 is TGTGCCAGCAGCCCAAGAGCTAATGAAAAACTGTTTTTT. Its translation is CASSPRANEKLFF.

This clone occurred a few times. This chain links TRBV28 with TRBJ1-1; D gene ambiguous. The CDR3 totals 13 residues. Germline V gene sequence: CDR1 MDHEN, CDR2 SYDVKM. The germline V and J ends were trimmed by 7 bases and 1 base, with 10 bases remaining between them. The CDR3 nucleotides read TGTGCCAGCATCCGGGTCGCGAACACTGAAGCTTTCTTT. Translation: CASIRVANTEAFF. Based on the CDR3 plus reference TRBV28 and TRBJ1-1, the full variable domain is DVKVTQSSRYLVKRTGEKVFLECVQDMDHENMFWYRQDPGLGLRLIYFSYDVKMKEKGDIPEGYSVSREKKERFSLILESASTNQTSMYLCASIRVANTEAFFGQGTRLTVV.

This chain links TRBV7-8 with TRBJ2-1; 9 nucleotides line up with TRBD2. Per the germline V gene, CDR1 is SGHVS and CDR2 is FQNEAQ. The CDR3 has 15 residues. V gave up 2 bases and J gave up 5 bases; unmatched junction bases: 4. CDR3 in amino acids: CASSLPREGNNEQFF. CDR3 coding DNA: TGTGCCAGCAGCTTACCGCGGGAGGGTAACAATGAGCAGTTCTTC.

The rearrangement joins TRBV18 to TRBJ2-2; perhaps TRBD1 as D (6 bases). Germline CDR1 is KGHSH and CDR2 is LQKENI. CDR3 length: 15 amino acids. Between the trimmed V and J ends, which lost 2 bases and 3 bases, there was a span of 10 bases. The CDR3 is CASSPLTGYTGELFF. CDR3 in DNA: TGTGCCAGCTCACCATTAACAGGGTACACCGGGGAGCTGTTTTTT.

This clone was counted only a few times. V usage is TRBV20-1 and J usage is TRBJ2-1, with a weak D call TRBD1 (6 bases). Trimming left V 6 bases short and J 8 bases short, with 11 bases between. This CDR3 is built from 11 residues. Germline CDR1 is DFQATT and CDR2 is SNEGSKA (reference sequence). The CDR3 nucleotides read TGCAGTGCCAGCCAGGGGCATGAGCAGTTCTTC. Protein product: CSASQGHEQFF.

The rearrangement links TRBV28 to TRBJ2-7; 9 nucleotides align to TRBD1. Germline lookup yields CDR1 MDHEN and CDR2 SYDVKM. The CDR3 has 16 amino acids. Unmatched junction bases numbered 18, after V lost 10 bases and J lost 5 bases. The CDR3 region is CATMDRGPYQLHEQYF. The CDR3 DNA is TGTGCCACCATGGACAGGGGCCCCTACCAGCTACACGAGCAGTACTTC.

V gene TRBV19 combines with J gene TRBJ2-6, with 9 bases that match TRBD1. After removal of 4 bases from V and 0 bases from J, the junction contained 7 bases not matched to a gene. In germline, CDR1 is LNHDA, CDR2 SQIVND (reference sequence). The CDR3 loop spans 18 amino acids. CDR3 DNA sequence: TGTGCCAGTAGTAGGGACAGGGTTCACCCCTCTGGGGCCAACGTCCTGACTTTC. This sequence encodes CASSRDRVHPSGANVLTF.